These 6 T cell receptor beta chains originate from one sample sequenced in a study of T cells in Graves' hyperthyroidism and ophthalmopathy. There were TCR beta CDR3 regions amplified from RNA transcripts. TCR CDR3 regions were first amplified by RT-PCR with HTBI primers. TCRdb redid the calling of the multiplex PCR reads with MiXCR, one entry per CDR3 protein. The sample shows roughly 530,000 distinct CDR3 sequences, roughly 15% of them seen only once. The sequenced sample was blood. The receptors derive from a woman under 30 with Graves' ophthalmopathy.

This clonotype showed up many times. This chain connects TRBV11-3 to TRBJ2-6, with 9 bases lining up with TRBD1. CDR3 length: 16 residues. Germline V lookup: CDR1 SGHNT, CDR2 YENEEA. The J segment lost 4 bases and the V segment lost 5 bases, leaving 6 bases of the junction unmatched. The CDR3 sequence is CASSAHRGPGANVLTF. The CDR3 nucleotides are TGTGCCAGCAGCGCCCACAGGGGGCCCGGGGCCAACGTCCTGACTTTC.

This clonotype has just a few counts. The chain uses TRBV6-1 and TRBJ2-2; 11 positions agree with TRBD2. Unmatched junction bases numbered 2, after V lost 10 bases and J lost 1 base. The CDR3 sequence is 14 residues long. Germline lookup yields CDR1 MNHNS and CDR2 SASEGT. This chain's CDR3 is CATGTSGNTGELFF. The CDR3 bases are TGTGCCACAGGGACTAGCGGGAACACCGGGGAGCTGTTTTTT.

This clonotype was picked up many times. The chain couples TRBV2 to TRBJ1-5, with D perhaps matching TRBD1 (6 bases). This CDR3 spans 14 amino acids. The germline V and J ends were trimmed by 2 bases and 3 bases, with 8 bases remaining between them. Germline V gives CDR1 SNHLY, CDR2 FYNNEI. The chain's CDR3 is CASSERDINQPQHF. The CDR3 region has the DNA TGTGCCAGCAGTGAAAGGGACATCAATCAGCCCCAGCATTTT. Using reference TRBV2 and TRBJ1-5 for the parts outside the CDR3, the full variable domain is EPEVTQTPSHQVTQMGQEVILRCVPISNHLYFYWYRQILGQKVEFLVSFYNNEISEKSEIFDDQFSVERPDGSNFTLKIRSTKLEDSAMYFCASSERDINQPQHFGDGTRLSIL.

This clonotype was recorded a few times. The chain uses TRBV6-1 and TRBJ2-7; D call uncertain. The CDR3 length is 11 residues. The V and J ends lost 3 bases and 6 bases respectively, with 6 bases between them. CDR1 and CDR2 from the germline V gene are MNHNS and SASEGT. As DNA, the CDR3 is TGTGCCAGCAGTGAGGGTATCGAGCAGTACTTC. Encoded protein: CASSEGIEQYF.

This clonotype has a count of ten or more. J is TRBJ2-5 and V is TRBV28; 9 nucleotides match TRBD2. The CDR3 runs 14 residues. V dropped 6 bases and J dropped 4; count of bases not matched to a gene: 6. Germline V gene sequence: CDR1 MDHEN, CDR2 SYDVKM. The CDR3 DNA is TGTGCCAGCAGCGATAGCGGGAGTGGAGAGACCCAGTACTTC. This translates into CASSDSGSGETQYF.

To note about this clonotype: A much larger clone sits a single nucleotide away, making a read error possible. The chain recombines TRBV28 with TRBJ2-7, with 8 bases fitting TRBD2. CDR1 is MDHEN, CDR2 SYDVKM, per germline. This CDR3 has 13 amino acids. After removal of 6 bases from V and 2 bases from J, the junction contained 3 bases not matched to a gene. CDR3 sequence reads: CASSVTSAYEQYF. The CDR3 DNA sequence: TGTGCCAGCAGCGTGACTAGCGCCTACGAGCAGTACTTC. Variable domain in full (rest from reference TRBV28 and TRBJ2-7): DVKVTQSSRYLVKRTGEKVFLECVQDMDHENMFWYRQDPGLGLRLIYFSYDVKMKEKGDIPEGYSVSREKKERFSLILESASTNQTSMYLCASSVTSAYEQYFGPGTRLTVT.